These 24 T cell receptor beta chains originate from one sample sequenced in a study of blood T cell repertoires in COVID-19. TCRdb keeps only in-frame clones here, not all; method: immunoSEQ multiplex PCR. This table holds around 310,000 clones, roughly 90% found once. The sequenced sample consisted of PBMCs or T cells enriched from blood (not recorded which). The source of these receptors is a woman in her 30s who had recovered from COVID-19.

CDR3 residues: CASRPLDGYNQPQHF. The DNA for the CDR3 is TGTGCCAGCCGACCTCTAGACGGCTACAATCAGCCCCAGCATTTT. The V and J genes are TRBV6-5 and TRBJ1-5; no reliable D call. The CDR3 extends over 15 amino acids. CDR1 MNHEY and CDR2 SVGAGI come from the germline V gene. Trimming left V 8 bases short and J 3 bases short, with 17 bases between.

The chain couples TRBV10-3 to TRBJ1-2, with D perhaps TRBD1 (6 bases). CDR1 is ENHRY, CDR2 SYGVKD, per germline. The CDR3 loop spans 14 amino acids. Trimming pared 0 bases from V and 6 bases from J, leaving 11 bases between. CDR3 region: CAISESTGWDGYTF. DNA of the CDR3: TGTGCCATCAGTGAGTCGACAGGATGGGATGGCTACACCTTC.

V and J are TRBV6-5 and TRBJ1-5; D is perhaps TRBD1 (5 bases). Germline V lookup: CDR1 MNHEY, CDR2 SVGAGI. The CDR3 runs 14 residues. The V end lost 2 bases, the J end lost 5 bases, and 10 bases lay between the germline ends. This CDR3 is CASSYRGLDQPQHF. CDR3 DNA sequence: TGTGCCAGCAGTTACAGGGGATTGGATCAGCCCCAGCATTTT.

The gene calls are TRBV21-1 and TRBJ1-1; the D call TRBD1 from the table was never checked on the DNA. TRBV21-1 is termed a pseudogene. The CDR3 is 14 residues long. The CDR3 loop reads CASSKIDRETEAFF. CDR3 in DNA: TGTGCCAGCAGCAAGATCGACAGGGAGACTGAAGCTTTCTTT.

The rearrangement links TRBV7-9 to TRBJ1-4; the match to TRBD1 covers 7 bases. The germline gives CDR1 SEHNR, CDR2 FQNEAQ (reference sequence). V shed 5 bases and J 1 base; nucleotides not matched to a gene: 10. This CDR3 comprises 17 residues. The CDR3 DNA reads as TGTGCCAGCAGCCTCAACAGGGGTGTCAAAACTAATGAAAAACTGTTTTTT. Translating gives CASSLNRGVKTNEKLFF.

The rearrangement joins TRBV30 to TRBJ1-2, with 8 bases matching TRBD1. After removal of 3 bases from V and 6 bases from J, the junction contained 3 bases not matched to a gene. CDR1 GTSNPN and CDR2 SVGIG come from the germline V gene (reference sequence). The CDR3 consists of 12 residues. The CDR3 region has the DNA TGTGCCTGGAGCAGGGGGCCCCATGGCTACACCTTC. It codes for CAWSRGPHGYTF.

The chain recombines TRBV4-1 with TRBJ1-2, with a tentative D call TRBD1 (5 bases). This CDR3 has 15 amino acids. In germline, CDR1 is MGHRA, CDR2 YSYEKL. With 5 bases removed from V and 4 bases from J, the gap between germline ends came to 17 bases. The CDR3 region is CASSTNPTAPYGYTF. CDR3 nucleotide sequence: TGCGCCAGCAGCACGAACCCGACAGCCCCCTATGGCTACACCTTC.

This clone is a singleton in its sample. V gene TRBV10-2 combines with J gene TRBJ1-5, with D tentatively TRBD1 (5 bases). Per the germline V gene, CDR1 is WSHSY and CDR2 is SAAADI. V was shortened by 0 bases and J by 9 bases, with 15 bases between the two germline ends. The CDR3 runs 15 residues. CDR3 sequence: CASSESSAGRLPQHF. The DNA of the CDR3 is TGCGCCAGCAGTGAGTCGAGCGCAGGGCGCTTGCCCCAGCATTTT.

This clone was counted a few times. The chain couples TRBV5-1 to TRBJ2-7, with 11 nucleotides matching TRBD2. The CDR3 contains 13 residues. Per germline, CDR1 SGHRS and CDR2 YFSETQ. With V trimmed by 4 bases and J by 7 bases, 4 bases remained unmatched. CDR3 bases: TGCGCCAGCAGCCTGACTAGCGGGACGGAGCAGTACTTC. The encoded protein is CASSLTSGTEQYF.

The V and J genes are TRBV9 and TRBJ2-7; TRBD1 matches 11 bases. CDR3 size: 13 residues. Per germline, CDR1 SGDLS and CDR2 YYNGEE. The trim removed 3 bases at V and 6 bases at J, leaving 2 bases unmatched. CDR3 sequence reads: CASSGDRGAEQYF. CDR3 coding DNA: TGTGCCAGCAGCGGGGACAGGGGGGCCGAGCAGTACTTC.

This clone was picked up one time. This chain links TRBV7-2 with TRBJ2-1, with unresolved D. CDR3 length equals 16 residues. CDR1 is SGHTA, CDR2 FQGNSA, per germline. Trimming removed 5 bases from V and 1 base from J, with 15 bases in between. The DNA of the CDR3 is TGTGCCAGCAGCCCTGGCTACGGGTATTCCTACAATGAGCAGTTCTTC. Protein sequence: CASSPGYGYSYNEQFF.

CDR3 bases: TGTGCCAGCAGCTTACCCGGGACTAGCGACAACACCGGGGAGCTGTTTTTT. It is translated as CASSLPGTSDNTGELFF. The chain carries TRBV13 and TRBJ2-2, with 10 bases matching TRBD2. CDR1 is PRHDT, CDR2 FYEKMQ, per germline (reference sequence). The J segment lost 2 bases and the V segment lost 2 bases, leaving 5 bases of the junction unmatched. This CDR3 has 17 residues.

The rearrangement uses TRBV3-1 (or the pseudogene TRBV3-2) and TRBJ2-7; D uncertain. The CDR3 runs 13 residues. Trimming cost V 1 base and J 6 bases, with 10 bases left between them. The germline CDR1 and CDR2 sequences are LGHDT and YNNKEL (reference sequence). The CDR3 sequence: CASSQGAHSEQYF. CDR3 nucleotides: TGTGCCAGCAGCCAAGGGGCGCACTCCGAGCAGTACTTC.

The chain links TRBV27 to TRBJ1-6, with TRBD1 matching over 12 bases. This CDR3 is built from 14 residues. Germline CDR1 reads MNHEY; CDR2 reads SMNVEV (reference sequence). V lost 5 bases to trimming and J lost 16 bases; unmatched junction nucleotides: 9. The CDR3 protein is CASSTRDRGLLLHF. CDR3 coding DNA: TGTGCCAGCAGTACCCGGGACAGGGGGCTCCTTCTCCACTTT.

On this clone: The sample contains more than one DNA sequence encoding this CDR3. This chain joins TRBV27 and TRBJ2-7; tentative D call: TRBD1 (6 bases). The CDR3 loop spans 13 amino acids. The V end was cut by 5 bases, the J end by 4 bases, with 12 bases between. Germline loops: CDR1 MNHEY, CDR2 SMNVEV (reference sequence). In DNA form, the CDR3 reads TGTGCCAGCAGTCCCGGACAGACTTACGAGCAGTACTTC. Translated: CASSPGQTYEQYF.

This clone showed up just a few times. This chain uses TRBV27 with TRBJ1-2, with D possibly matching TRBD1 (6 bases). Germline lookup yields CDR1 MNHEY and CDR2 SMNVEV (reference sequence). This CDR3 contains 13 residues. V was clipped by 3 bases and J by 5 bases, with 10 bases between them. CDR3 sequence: CASSLNRAYGYTF. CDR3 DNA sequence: TGTGCCAGCAGTTTGAACAGGGCTTATGGCTACACCTTC.

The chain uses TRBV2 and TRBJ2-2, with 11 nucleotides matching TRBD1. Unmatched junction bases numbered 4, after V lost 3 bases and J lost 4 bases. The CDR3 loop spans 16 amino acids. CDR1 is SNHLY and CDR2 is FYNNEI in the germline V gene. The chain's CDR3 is CASSDLGTGGTGELFF. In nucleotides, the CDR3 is TGTGCCAGCAGTGATCTGGGGACAGGGGGCACCGGGGAGCTGTTTTTT.

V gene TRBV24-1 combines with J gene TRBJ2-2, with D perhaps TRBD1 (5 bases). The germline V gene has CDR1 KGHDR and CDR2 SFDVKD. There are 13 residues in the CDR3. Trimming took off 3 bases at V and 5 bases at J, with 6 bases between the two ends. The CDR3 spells CATSDGATGELFF. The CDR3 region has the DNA TGTGCCACCAGTGATGGGGCTACCGGGGAGCTGTTTTTT.

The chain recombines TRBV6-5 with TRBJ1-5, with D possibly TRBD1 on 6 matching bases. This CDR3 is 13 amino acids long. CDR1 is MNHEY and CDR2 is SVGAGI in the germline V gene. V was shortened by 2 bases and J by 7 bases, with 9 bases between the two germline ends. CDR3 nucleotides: TGTGCCAGCAGTTACAACAGGGACCAGCCCCAGCATTTT. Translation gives CASSYNRDQPQHF.

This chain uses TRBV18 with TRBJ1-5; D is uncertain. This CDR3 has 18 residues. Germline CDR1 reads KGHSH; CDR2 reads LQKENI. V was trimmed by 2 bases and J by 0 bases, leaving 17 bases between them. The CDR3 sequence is CASSPVAAGLYSNQPQHF. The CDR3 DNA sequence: TGTGCCAGCTCACCAGTGGCCGCGGGCCTATATAGCAATCAGCCCCAGCATTTT.

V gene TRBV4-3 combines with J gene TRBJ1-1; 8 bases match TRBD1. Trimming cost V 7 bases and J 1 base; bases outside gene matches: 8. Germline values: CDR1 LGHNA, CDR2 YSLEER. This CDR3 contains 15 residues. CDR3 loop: CASNEGQGANTEAFF. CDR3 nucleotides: TGCGCCAGCAACGAGGGTCAGGGGGCGAACACTGAAGCTTTCTTT.

CDR3 sequence reads: CASRLTGPGANVLTF. The CDR3 region has the DNA TGTGCCAGCAGGCTAACAGGGCCTGGGGCCAACGTCCTGACTTTC. The genes are TRBV7-2 and TRBJ2-6; D may be TRBD1 (6 bases). The germline V and J ends were trimmed by 6 bases and 2 bases, with 11 bases remaining between them. The CDR3 loop spans 15 amino acids. The germline CDR1 and CDR2 sequences are SGHTA and FQGNSA.

This CDR3 reads CASSQVIWASGKETQYF. The CDR3 nucleotides are TGCGCCAGCAGCCAAGTAATTTGGGCCAGCGGCAAAGAGACCCAGTACTTC. The chain has TRBV4-1 and TRBJ2-5; maybe TRBD2 (5 bases). CDR3 length equals 17 residues. The V end was cut by 1 base, the J end by 3 bases, with 18 bases between. Germline V gives CDR1 MGHRA, CDR2 YSYEKL.

This CDR3 is CASSHQGLGGGYTF. In nucleotides, the CDR3 is TGTGCCAGCAGCCATCAGGGGCTAGGGGGTGGCTACACCTTC. The rearrangement links TRBV3-1 (or the pseudogene TRBV3-2) to TRBJ1-2, with D maybe TRBD1 (6 bases). The ends were cut back, 3 bases at V and 7 bases at J, with 15 bases in the middle. In germline, CDR1 is LGHDT, CDR2 YNNKEL (reference sequence). The CDR3 totals 14 residues.